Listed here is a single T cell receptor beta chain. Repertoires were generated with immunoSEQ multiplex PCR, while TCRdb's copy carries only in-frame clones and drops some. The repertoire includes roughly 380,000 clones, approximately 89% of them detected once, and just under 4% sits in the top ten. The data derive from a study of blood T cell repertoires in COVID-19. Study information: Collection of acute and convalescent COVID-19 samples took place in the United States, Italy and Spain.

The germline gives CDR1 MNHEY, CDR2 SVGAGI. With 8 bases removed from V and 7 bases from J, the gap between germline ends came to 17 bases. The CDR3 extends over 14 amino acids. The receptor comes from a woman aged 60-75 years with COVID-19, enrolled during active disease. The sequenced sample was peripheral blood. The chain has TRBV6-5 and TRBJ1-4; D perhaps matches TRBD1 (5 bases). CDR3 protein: CASRNRTPGEKLFF. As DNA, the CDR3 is TGTGCCAGCCGGAATAGGACACCCGGTGAAAAACTGTTTTTT.